Here is one T cell receptor (beta chain) with its context. This record belongs to a study of control samples from healthy donors and cancer patients. The CDR3 is 13 residues long. V dropped 6 bases and J dropped 5 bases, with 14 bases sitting between them. Germline V CDR1 and CDR2: MNHEY, SVGAGI. Libraries were prepared by immunoSEQ multiplex PCR; TCRdb keeps only in-frame clonotypes and omits some of them. This sample has nearly 200,000 clones, with roughly nine tenths found just once. The sequenced sample consisted of blood. The chain is built from TRBV6-5 and TRBJ2-7; D is possibly TRBD1 or TRBD2 (5 bases each). The sequence was obtained from a man in his thirties or forties in good health. CDR3 amino acids: CASRSDLGDEQYF. The CDR3 bases are TGTGCCAGCAGGTCCGACTTGGGGGACGAGCAGTACTTC.